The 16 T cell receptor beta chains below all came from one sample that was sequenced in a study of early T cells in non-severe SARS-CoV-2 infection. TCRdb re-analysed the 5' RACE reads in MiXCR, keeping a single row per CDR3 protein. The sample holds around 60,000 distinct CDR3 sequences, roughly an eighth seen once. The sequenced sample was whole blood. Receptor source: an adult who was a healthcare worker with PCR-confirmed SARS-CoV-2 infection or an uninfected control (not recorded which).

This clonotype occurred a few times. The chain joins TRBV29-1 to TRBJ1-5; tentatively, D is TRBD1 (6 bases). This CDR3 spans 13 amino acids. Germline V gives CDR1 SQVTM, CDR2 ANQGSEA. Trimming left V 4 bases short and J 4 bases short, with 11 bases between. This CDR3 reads CSVGSGTNQPQHF. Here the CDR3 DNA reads TGCAGCGTTGGCTCCGGGACAAATCAGCCCCAGCATTTT.

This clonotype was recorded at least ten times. CDR3: CASRAPPYEQYF. The CDR3, as DNA: TGTGCAAGTCGCGCTCCCCCCTACGAGCAGTACTTC. The V and J genes are TRBV12-2 and TRBJ2-7; the table's D call of TRBD2 was not tested on the DNA. TRBV12-2 is a pseudogene. The CDR3 is made up of 12 amino acids.

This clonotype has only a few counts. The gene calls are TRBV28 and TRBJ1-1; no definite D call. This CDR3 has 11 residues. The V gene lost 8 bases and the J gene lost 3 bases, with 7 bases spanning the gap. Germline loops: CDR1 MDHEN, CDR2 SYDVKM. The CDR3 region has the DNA TGTGCCAGCCAACGGGACACTGAAGCTTTCTTT. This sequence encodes CASQRDTEAFF.

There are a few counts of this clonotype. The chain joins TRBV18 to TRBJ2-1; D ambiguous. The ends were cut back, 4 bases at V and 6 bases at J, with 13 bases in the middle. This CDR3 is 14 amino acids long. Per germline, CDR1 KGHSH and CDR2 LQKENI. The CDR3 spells CASSRVTGFNEQFF. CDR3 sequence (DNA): TGTGCCAGCTCACGCGTAACGGGTTTCAATGAGCAGTTCTTC.

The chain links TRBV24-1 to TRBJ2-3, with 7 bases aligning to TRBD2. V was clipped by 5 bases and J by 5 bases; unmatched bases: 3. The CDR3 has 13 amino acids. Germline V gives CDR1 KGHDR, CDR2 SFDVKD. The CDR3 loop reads CATSVTGGDTQYF. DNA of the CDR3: TGTGCCACCAGTGTTACGGGGGGAGATACGCAGTATTTT.

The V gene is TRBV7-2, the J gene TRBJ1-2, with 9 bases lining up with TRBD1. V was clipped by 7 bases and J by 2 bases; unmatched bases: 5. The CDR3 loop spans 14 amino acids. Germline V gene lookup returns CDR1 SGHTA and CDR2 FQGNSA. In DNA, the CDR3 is TGTGCCAGCACCCGGACAGGGGCCAACTATGGCTACACCTTC. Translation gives CASTRTGANYGYTF.

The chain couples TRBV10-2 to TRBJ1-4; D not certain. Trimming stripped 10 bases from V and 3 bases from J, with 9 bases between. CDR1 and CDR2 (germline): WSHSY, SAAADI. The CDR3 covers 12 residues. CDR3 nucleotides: TGCGCCACCAAGGACCCTAATGAAAAACTGTTTTTT. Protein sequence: CATKDPNEKLFF.

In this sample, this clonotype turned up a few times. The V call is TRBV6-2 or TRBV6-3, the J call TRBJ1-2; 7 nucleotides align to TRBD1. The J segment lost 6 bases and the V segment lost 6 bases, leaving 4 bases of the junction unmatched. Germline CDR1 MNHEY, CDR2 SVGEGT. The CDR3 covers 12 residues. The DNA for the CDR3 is TGTGCCAGCAGCCCTACAGGGGATGGCTACACCTTC. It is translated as CASSPTGDGYTF.

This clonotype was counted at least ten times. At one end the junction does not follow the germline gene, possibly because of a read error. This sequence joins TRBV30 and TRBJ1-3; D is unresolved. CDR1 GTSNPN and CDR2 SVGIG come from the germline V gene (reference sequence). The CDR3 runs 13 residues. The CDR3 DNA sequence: TGTGCCTGGAGTATGGGATCTGAAAACACCATATATTTT. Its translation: CAWSMGSENTIYF.

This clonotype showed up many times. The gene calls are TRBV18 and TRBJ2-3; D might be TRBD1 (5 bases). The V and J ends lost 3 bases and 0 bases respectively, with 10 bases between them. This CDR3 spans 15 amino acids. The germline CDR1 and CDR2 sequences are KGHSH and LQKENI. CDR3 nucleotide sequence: TGTGCCAGCTCACCGGGCCAGGGCAGCACAGATACGCAGTATTTT. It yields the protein CASSPGQGSTDTQYF.

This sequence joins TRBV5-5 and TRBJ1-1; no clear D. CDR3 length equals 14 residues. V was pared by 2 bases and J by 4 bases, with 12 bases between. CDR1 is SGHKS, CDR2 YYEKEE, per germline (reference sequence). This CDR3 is CASSFDGRITEAFF. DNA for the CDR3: TGTGCCAGCAGCTTTGATGGCAGGATCACTGAAGCTTTCTTT.

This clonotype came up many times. The CDR3 DNA reads TGTGCCAGTACAGGGACCTACGAGCAGTACTTC. This encodes CASTGTYEQYF. The chain is built from TRBV11-2 and TRBJ2-7, with TRBD1 as a possible D gene (6 bases). With 9 bases removed from V and 2 bases from J, the gap between germline ends came to 8 bases. Germline-derived CDR1 and CDR2 are SGHAT and FQNNGV. The CDR3 runs to 11 residues.

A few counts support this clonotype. The CDR3 here is CASSQDLGLKTEAFF. As DNA, the CDR3 is TGTGCCAGCAGCCAAGATCTGGGACTCAAAACTGAAGCTTTCTTT. J is TRBJ1-1 and V is TRBV14, with D possibly being TRBD1 (5 bases). Germline loops: CDR1 SGHDN, CDR2 FVKESK. V lost 0 bases to trimming and J lost 5 bases, with 13 bases between them. The CDR3 loop spans 15 amino acids. Full variable domain (outside the CDR3, taken from reference TRBV14 and TRBJ1-1): EAGVTQFPSHSVIEKGQTVTLRCDPISGHDNLYWYRRVMGKEIKFLLHFVKESKQDESGMPNNRFLAERTGGTYSTLKVQPAELEDSGVYFCASSQDLGLKTEAFFGQGTRLTVV.

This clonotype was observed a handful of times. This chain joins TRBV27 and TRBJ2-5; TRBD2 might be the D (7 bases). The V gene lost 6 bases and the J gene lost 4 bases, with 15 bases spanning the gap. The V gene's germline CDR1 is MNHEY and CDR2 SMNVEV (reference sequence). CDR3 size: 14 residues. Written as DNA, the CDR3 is TGTGCCAGCAGAGAGGGGGGGGGCGGAGAGACCCAGTACTTC. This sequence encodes CASREGGGGETQYF.

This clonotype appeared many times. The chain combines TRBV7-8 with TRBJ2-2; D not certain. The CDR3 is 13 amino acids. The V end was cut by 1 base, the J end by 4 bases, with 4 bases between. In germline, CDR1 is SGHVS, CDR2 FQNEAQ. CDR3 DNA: TGTGCCAGCAGCTTAGGGTTCACCGGGGAGCTGTTTTTT. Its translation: CASSLGFTGELFF.

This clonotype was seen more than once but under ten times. The CDR3 DNA reads TGTGCCAGCAGCCGGGAGGACAGTGCCTACGAGCAGTACTTC. It yields the protein CASSREDSAYEQYF. This sequence joins TRBV11-2 and TRBJ2-7, with D tentatively TRBD2 (7 bases). V was clipped by 5 bases and J by 2 bases, with 13 bases between them. CDR3 length: 14 residues. Per germline, CDR1 SGHAT and CDR2 FQNNGV.